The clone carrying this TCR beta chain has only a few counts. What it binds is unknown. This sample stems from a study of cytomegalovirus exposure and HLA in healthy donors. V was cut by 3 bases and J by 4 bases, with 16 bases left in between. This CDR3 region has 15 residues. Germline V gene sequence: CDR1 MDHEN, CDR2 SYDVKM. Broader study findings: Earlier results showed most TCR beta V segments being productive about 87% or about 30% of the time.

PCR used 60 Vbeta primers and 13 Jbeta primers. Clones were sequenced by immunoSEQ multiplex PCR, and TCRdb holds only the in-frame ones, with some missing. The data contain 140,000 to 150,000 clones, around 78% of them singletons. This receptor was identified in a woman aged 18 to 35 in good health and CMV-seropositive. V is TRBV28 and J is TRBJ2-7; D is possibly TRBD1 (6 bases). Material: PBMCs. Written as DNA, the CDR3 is TGTGCCAGCAGTTTCCCTAAAGGACAGATTTACGAGCAGTACTTC. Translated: CASSFPKGQIYEQYF.